The clone carrying this TCR beta chain was seen many times. The data are from a study of T cells in Graves' hyperthyroidism and ophthalmopathy. Amplified regions were TCR beta CDR3 sequences from RNA transcripts. HTBI primers were the set used in a first-round RT-PCR of the TCR CDR3. TCRdb re-derived calls from the multiplex PCR reads in MiXCR, one entry per CDR3 protein. The data contain some 460,000 distinct CDR3 sequences, approximately 15% of them singletons. V gave up 4 bases and J gave up 6 bases, with 9 bases separating them. In germline, CDR1 is MNHNS, CDR2 SASEGT. The CDR3 spans 12 residues. This clonotype was sampled from a woman between 18 and 30 years old with Graves' hyperthyroidism. The specimen was blood. The chain has TRBV6-1 and TRBJ2-5; D uncertain. The CDR3, as DNA: TGTGCCAGCAGTGTCCTTGGGAAGACCCAGTACTTC. Translation: CASSVLGKTQYF.